The rows below give T cell receptor beta chains drawn from one sample of a study of T cells in Graves' hyperthyroidism and ophthalmopathy. One entry per CDR3 protein, called by TCRdb with MiXCR from the multiplex PCR reads. This table has 490,000 or so distinct CDR3 sequences, around a fifth appearing once. The source material was blood. The receptors shown here come from a woman in her sixties or seventies with Graves' ophthalmopathy. CDR3s include the opening cysteine and the closing phenylalanine or tryptophan. The D gene is left open where the match is weak. Expanded clones get a size class; other rows say once, few or many, or leave the size out.

TRBD2,TRBV2,many,15,TRBJ2-1,TGTGCCAGTAGGACGGGAGGGCGGGGGGCCCATGAGCAGTTCTTC,CASRTGGRGAHEQFF
TRBD1,TRBV6-2/TRBV6-3,.,14,TRBJ1-2,TGTGCCAGCAGTTACTCGAAGGGGGCCTATGGCTACACCTTC,CASSYSKGAYGYTF
.,TRBV30,.,12,TRBJ1-2,TGTGCCTGGAGTGAGGGTGGAGGTGGCTACACCTTC,CAWSEGGGGYTF
TRBD2,TRBV28,many,16,TRBJ2-6,TGTGCCAGCAGTTTAGCGGGAGAGCTTGGGGCCAACGTCCTGACTTTC,CASSLAGELGANVLTF
.,TRBV4-3,.,13,TRBJ1-1,TGCGCCAGCAGCCAAACGCTGGGCCGTGAAGCTTTCTTT,CASSQTLGREAFF
TRBD2,TRBV7-6,few,12,TRBJ2-5,TGTGCCAGCGGGGAGGGTGGAGAGACCCAGTACTTC,CASGEGGETQYF
.,TRBV20-1,.,10,TRBJ2-7,TGCAGTGCCGCCCTCATGCAGCAGTACTTC,CSAALMQQYF
.,TRBV18,few,12,TRBJ1-1,TGTGCCAGCTCACCCGGACTCGATGAAGCTTTCTTT,CASSPGLDEAFF
TRBD2,TRBV18,.,15,TRBJ2-3,TGTGCCAGCTCACCACAGACTAGCGGACTGGATACGCAGTATTTT,CASSPQTSGLDTQYF
.,TRBV10-1,.,15,TRBJ2-2,TGCGCCAGCACCACTGGTCCGGGGGCCGCCGGGGAGCTGTTTTTT,CASTTGPGAAGELFF
.,TRBV10-3,few,14,TRBJ2-7,TGTGCCATCAGTGTGCTGGACCCTATCTCGGAGCAGTACTTC,CAISVLDPISEQYF
.,TRBV7-2,.,16,TRBJ2-2,TGTGCCAGCACCCCGGTCGATGCGGGGAACACCGGGGAGCTGTTTTTT,CASTPVDAGNTGELFF
TRBD1,TRBV2,many,15,TRBJ1-2,TGTGCCAGCAGTGCTACGACAGGGGGCAGCTATGGCTACACCTTC,CASSATTGGSYGYTF